This TCR beta chain is from a study of blood T cells in healthy people across ages. The individuals who served as donors were healthy Caucasians living in Russia, aged roughly 6 to 95. PBMCs were isolated at a quantity of at least 7 million per sample. A second about 7 to 11 cycle PCR used barcoded and J-beta primers. Each cDNA was tagged by a template-switch adaptor containing 12 random nucleotides. Each CDR3 protein gets one entry after TCRdb re-called the 5' RACE reads with MiXCR. The repertoire includes fewer than 900,000 distinct CDR3 sequences, roughly 50% of them detected once, and roughly 34% sits in the top ten. This clonotype originated in a woman aged 55-69 years in good health. Sequenced: blood.

The CDR3 protein is CAISESRGGPGANVLTF. CDR3 coding DNA: TGTGCCATCAGTGAGTCCAGAGGTGGGCCTGGGGCCAACGTCCTGACTTTC. J is TRBJ2-6 and V is TRBV10-3, with unresolved D. The CDR3 is made up of 17 amino acids. Trimming shortened V by 0 bases and J by 2 bases, and 11 bases separated the two germline ends. Germline V gene lookup returns CDR1 ENHRY and CDR2 SYGVKD.